The 5 T cell receptor beta chains below were found in one sample sequenced in a study of T-cell reconstitution after alpha-beta-depleted transplantation in children. The library targeted TCRbeta and was prepared with unique molecular identifiers. TCRdb passed the PCR reads through MiXCR, listing each CDR3 protein once. The repertoire holds 600,000 to 700,000 distinct CDR3 sequences, with approximately 17% as singletons. The sequences come from PBMCs from the stem cell graft donor, collected from the stem cell graft. These receptors all come from a human donor who donated a stem cell graft to a child with acute myeloid leukemia.

The chain links TRBV7-2 to TRBJ1-4; D is perhaps TRBD1 (5 bases). The length of the CDR3 is 15 residues. V was shortened by 1 base and J by 7 bases, with 13 bases between the two germline ends. Germline CDR1 is SGHTA and CDR2 is FQGNSA. The CDR3 here is CASSLDGGLGEKLFF. DNA for the CDR3: TGTGCCAGCAGCTTAGATGGGGGACTTGGTGAAAAACTGTTTTTT.

This clonotype showed up just a few times. The J gene is TRBJ1-6, the V gene TRBV7-2, with 7 bases fitting TRBD1. Per germline, CDR1 SGHTA and CDR2 FQGNSA. The CDR3 loop spans 13 amino acids. The J segment lost 6 bases and the V segment lost 7 bases, leaving 3 bases of the junction unmatched. The CDR3 region has the DNA TGTGCCAGCATCCCAGGGGGTAATTCACCCCTCCACTTT. It is translated as CASIPGGNSPLHF.

J is TRBJ2-7 and V is TRBV6-1, with D tentatively TRBD1 (6 bases). CDR3 size: 15 residues. Germline CDR1 is MNHNS and CDR2 is SASEGT. Trimming stripped 6 bases from V and 6 bases from J, with 21 bases between. CDR3 amino acids: CASSPGRTGKPEQYV. CDR3 sequence (DNA): TGTGCCAGCAGCCCCGGCCGAACAGGGAAACCCGAGCAGTACGTC.

This clonotype has just a few counts. The chain recombines TRBV12-3 or TRBV12-4 with TRBJ2-3; no clear D. The CDR3 loop spans 13 amino acids. V lost 4 bases to trimming and J lost 4 bases, with 9 bases between them. CDR3 bases: TGTGCCAGCAGTTCGGGTTCGCCAGATACGCAGTATTTT. Translation: CASSSGSPDTQYF.

The chain has TRBV24-1 and TRBJ2-1; D not certain. The CDR3 has 12 residues. Per the germline V gene, CDR1 is KGHDR and CDR2 is SFDVKD. V lost 0 bases, J lost 10 bases, and 6 bases lay in between. The CDR3, as DNA: TGTGCCACCAGTGATTTGCAAGAGGAGCAGTTCTTC. Translated: CATSDLQEEQFF.